The clone carrying this T cell receptor beta chain was found a few times. Its antigen is still unknown. These data originate in a study of T cell repertoires in cytomegalovirus infection. The CDR3 runs to 14 residues. Trimming pared 5 bases from V and 8 bases from J, leaving 16 bases between. Germline-derived CDR1 and CDR2 are LNHDA and SQIVND (reference sequence). Study results and limitations: Frequencies of public TCR beta families were cumulated, and this identified carriers of CMV plus the relevant HLA. CMV-specific TCR beta clonotypes restricted by HLA-C were the ones dominating the ex vivo response.

TCRdb recomputed calls from the reads with MiXCR, one row per CDR3 protein. The sample yields around 900,000 distinct CDR3 sequences, around 30% seen once. The chain employs TRBV19 and TRBJ2-1; a weak D match, TRBD1 (6 bases). This specimen consisted of cultured CD8+ T cells from PBMCs, obtained from culture after CMV antigen stimulation. The receptor was derived from a human donor in good health (CMV status not recorded). Some clones in this sample may be carry-over from other donors' samples. The CDR3: CASSWTATGYEQFF. The DNA for the CDR3 is TGTGCCAGTAGTTGGACAGCCACTGGCTATGAGCAGTTCTTC.